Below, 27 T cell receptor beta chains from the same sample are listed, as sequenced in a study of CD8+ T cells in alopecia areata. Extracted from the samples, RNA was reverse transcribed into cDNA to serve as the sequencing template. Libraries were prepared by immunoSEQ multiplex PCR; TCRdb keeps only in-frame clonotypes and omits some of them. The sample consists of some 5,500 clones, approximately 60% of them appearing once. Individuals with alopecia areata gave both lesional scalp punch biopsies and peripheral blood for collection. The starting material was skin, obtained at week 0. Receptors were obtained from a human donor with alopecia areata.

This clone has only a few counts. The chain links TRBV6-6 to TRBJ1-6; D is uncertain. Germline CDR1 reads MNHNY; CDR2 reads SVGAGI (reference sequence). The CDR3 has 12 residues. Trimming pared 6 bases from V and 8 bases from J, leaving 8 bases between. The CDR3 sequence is CASRGVDSPLHF. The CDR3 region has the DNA TGTGCCAGCAGAGGTGTTGATTCACCCCTCCACTTT.

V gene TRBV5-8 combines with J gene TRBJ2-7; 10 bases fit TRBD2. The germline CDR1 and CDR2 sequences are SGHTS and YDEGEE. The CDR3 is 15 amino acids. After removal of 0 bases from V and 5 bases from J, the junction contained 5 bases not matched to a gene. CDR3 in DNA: TGTGCCAGCAGCTTGGAGGGACTAGCGACCCACGAGCAGTACTTC. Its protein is CASSLEGLATHEQYF.

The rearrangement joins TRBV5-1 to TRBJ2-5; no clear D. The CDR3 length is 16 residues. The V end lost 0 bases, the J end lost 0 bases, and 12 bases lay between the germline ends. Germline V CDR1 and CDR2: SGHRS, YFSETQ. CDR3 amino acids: CASSLVAERYQETQYF. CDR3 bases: TGCGCCAGCAGCTTGGTGGCAGAGAGGTACCAAGAGACCCAGTACTTC.

CDR3 sequence reads: CSVEEGGASTEAFF. CDR3 nucleotides: TGCAGCGTTGAAGAAGGGGGGGCGAGCACTGAAGCTTTCTTT. The chain carries TRBV29-1 and TRBJ1-1; D is possibly TRBD1 (6 bases). Germline CDR1 and CDR2: SQVTM and ANQGSEA. V was clipped by 0 bases and J by 4 bases, with 12 bases between them. This CDR3 has 14 residues. Complete variable domain (other parts from reference TRBV29-1 and TRBJ1-1): SAVISQKPSRDICQRGTSLTIQCQVDSQVTMMFWYRQQPGQSLTLIATANQGSEATYESGFVIDKFPISRPNLTFSTLTVSNMSPEDSSIYLCSVEEGGASTEAFFGQGTRLTVV.

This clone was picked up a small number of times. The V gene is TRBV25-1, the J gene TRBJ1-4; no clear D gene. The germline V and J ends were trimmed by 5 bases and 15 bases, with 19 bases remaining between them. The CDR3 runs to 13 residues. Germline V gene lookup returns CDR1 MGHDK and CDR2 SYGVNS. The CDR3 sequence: CASSPLGGPMVFF. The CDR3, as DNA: TGTGCCAGCAGTCCTCTGGGAGGTCCCATGGTGTTTTTT.

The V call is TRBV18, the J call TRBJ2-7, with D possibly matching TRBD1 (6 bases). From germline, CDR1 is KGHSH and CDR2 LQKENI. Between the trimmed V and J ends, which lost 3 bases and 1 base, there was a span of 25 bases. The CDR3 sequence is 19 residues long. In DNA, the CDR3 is TGTGCCAGCTCACCGAGTCCCTTACAGGGAATAGAGGGGTCCTACGAGCAGTACTTC. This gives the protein CASSPSPLQGIEGSYEQYF.

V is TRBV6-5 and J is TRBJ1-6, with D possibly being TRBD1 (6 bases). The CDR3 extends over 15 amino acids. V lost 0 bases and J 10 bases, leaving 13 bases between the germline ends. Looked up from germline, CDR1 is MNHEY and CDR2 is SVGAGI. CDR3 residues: CASSYSPGDGSPLHF. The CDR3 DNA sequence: TGTGCCAGCAGTTACTCGCCAGGGGACGGATCACCCCTCCACTTT.

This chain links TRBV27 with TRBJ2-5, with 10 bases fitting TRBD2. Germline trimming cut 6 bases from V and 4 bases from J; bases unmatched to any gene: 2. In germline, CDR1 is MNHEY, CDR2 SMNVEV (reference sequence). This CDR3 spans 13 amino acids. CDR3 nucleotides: TGTGCCAGCAGAGCTAGCGGGGGAGAGACCCAGTACTTC. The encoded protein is CASRASGGETQYF.

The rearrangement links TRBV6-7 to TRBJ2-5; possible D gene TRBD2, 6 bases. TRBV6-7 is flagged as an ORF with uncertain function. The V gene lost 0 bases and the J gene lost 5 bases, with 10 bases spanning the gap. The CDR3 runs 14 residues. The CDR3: CASSYSIGGETQYF. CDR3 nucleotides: TGTGCCAGCAGTTACTCGATCGGAGGGGAGACCCAGTACTTC.

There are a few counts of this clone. The CDR3 region is CASSGSGDQFF. CDR3 bases: TGTGCCAGCAGCGGCTCCGGCGATCAGTTCTTC. The chain joins TRBV13 to TRBJ2-1, with unresolved D. The CDR3 consists of 11 residues. Germline loops: CDR1 PRHDT, CDR2 FYEKMQ (reference sequence). The V and J ends lost 5 bases and 13 bases respectively, with 12 bases between them.

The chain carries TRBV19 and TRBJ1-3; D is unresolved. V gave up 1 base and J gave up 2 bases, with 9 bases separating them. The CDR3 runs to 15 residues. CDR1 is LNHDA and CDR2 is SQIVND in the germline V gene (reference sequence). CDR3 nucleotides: TGTGCCAGTAGTATAGCCAGGAGGGCTGGAAACACCATATATTTT. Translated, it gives CASSIARRAGNTIYF.

The CDR3 sequence: CATSRDKSGGQPQHF. The CDR3 DNA sequence: TGTGCCACCAGCAGAGATAAATCGGGGGGTCAGCCCCAGCATTTT. The rearrangement uses TRBV15 and TRBJ1-5, with D maybe TRBD1 (5 bases). CDR1 is LNHNV, CDR2 YYDKDF, per germline (reference sequence). The germline V and J ends were trimmed by 0 bases and 6 bases, with 12 bases remaining between them. The CDR3 is 15 amino acids.

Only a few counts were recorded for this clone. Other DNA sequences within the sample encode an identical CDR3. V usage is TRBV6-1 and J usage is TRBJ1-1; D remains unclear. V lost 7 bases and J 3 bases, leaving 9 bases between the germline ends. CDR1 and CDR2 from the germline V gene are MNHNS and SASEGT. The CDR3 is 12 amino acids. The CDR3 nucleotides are TGTGCCAGCAATAGAGGCGACACTGAAGCTTTCTTT. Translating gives CASNRGDTEAFF.

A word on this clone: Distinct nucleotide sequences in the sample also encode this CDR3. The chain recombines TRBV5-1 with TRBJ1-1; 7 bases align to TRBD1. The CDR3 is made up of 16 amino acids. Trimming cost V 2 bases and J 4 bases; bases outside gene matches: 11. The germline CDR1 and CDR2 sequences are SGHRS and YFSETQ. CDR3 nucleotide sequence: TGCGCCAGCAGCTTCGACAGGGTGCTAACGGGCACTGAAGCTTTCTTT. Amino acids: CASSFDRVLTGTEAFF.

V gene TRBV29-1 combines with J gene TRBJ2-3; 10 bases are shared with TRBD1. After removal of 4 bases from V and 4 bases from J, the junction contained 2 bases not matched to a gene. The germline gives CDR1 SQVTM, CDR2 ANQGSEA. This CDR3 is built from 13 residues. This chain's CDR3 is CSVATGGPDTQYF. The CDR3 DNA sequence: TGCAGCGTTGCGACAGGGGGCCCAGATACGCAGTATTTT.

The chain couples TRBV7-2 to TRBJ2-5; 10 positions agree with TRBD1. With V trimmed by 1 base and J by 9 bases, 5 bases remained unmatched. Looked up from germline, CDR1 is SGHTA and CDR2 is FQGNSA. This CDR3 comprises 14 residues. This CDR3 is CASSLVAGQGAQYF. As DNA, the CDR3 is TGTGCCAGCAGCTTAGTAGCCGGACAGGGGGCCCAGTACTTC. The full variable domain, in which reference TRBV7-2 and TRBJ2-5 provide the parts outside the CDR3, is GAGVSQSPSNKVTEKGKDVELRCDPISGHTALYWYRQSLGQGLEFLIYFQGNSAPDKSGLPSDRFSAERTGGSVSTLTIQRTQQEDSAVYLCASSLVAGQGAQYFGPGTRLLVL.

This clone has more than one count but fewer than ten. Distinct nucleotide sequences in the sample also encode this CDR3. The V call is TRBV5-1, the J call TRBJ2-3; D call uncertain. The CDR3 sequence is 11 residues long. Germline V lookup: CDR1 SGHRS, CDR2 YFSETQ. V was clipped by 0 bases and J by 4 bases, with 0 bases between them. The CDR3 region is CASSLADTQYF. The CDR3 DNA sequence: TGCGCCAGCAGCTTGGCAGATACGCAGTATTTT. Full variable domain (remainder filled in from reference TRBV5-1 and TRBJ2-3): KAGVTQTPRYLIKTRGQQVTLSCSPISGHRSVSWYQQTPGQGLQFLFEYFSETQRNKGNFPGRFSGRQFSNSRSEMNVSTLELGDSALYLCASSLADTQYFGPGTRLTVL.

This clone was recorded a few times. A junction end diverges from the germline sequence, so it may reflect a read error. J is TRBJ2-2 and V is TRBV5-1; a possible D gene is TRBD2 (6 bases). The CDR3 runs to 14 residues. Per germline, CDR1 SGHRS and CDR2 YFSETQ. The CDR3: CASRLGGLSGELFF. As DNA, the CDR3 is TGCGCCAGCAGGTTGGGGGGTCTCTCCGGGGAGCTGTTTTTT. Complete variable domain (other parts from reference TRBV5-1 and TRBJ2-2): KAGVTQTPRYLIKTRGQQVTLSCSPISGHRSVSWYQQTPGQGLQFLFEYFSETQRNKGNFPGRFSGRQFSNSRSEMNVSTLELGDSALYLCASRLGGLSGELFFGEGSRLTVL.

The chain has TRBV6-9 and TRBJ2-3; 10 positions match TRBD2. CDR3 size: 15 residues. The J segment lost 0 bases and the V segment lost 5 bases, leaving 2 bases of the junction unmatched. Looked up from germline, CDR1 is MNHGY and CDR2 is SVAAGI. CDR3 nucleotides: TGTGCCAGCAGTGAACTAGCGGGAAGCACAGATACGCAGTATTTT. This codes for CASSELAGSTDTQYF.

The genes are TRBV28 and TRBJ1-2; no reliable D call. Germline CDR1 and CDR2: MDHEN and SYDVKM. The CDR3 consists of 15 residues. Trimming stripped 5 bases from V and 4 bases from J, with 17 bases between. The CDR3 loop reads CASSPPVVGSYGYTF. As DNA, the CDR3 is TGTGCCAGCAGTCCCCCCGTGGTAGGGAGCTATGGCTACACCTTC.

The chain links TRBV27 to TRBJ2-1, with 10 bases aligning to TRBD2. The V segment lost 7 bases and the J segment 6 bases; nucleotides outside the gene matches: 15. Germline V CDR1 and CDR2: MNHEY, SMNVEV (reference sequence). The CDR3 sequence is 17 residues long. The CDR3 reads CASTLFTSGGVGNEQFF. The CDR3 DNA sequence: TGTGCCAGCACCCTTTTTACCAGCGGGGGGGTGGGCAATGAGCAGTTCTTC.

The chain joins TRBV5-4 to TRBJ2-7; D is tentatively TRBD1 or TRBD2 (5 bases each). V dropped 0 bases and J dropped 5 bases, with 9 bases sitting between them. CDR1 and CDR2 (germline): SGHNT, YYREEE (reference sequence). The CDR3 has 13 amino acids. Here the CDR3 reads CASSLGGSDEQYF. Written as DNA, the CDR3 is TGTGCCAGCAGCTTGGGGGGGTCCGACGAGCAGTACTTC.

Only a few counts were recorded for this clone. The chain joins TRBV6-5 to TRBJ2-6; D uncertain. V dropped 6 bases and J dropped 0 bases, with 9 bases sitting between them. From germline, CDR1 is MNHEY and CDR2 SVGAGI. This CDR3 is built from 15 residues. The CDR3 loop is CASRPSSSGANVLTF. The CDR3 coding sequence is TGTGCCAGCAGGCCCTCAAGCTCTGGGGCCAACGTCCTGACTTTC.

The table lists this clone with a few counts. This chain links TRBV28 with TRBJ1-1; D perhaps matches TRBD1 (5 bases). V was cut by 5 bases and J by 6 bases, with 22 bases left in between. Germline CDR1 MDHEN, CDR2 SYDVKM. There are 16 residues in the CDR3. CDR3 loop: CASSTTGGRRRAEAFF. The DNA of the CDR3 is TGTGCCAGCAGTACAACAGGAGGGCGGCGGAGGGCTGAAGCTTTCTTT.

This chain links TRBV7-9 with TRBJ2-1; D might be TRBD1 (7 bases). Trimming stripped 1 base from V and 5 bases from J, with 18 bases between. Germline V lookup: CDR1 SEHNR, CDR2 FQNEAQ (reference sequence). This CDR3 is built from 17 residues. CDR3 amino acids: CASSLVVEQGTDNEQFF. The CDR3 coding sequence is TGTGCCAGCAGCTTAGTAGTGGAACAGGGGACTGACAATGAGCAGTTCTTC.

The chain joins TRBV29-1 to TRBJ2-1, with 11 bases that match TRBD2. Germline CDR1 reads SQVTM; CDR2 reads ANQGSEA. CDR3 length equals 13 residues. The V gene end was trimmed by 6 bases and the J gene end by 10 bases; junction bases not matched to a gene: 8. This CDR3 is CSVPGTSGIEQFF. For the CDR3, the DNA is TGCAGCGTACCCGGGACTAGCGGAATAGAGCAGTTCTTC.

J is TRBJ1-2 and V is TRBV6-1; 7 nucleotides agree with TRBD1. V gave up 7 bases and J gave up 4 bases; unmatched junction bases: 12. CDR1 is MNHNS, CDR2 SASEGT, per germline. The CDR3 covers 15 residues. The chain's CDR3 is CASKDRQGSTYGYTF. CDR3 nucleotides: TGTGCCAGCAAAGACAGACAGGGATCCACCTATGGCTACACCTTC.